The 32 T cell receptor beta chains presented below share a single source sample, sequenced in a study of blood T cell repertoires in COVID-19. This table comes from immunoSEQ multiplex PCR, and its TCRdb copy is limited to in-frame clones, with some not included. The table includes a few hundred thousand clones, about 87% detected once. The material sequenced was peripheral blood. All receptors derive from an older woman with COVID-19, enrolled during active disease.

The CDR3 DNA follows: TGTGCCAGTAGTATAGTGGGGGGAAATAACTATGGCTACACCTTC. It specifies CASSIVGGNNYGYTF. The chain has TRBV19 and TRBJ1-2; D is perhaps TRBD1 (5 bases). V was pared by 1 base and J by 1 base, with 10 bases between. The CDR3 loop spans 15 amino acids. Germline CDR1 reads LNHDA; CDR2 reads SQIVND (reference sequence). Together with reference TRBV19 and TRBJ1-2, the CDR3 gives the full variable domain: DGGITQSPKYLFRKEGQNVTLSCEQNLNHDAMYWYRQDPGQGLRLIYYSQIVNDFQKGDIAEGYSVSREKKESFPLTVTSAQKNPTAFYLCASSIVGGNNYGYTFGSGTRLTVV.

The DNA of the CDR3 is TGTGCCAGCAGCTCTCGACTAGCGGGGTTATCTGGGGCCAACGTCCTGACTTTC. The encoded protein is CASSSRLAGLSGANVLTF. The rearrangement joins TRBV7-2 to TRBJ2-6; 11 positions match TRBD2. This CDR3 is 18 amino acids long. In germline, CDR1 is SGHTA, CDR2 FQGNSA. Trimming removed 4 bases from V and 1 base from J; junction bases left unmatched: 6.

For the CDR3, the DNA is TGCAGCGTTCAAATTGACAGGGGGCGAAACACTGAAGCTTTCTTT. Amino acid sequence: CSVQIDRGRNTEAFF. The J gene is TRBJ1-1, the V gene TRBV29-1; 10 bases map to TRBD1. Germline CDR1 SQVTM, CDR2 ANQGSEA. This CDR3 spans 15 amino acids. With 5 bases clipped from V and 2 bases from J, the junction kept 8 bases outside the gene matches.

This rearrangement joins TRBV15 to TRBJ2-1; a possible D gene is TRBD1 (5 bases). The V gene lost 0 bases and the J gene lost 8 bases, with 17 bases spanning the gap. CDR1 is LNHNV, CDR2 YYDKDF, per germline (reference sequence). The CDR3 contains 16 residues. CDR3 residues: CATSRDTGPGDDEQFF. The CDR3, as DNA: TGTGCCACCAGCAGAGATACAGGTCCAGGTGACGATGAGCAGTTCTTC.

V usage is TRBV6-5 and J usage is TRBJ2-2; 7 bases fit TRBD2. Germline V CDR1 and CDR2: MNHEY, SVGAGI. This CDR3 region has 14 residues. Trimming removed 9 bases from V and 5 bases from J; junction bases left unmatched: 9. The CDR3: CARGGGAGTGELFF. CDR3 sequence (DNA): TGTGCCAGGGGCGGGGGTGCGGGGACCGGGGAGCTGTTTTTT.

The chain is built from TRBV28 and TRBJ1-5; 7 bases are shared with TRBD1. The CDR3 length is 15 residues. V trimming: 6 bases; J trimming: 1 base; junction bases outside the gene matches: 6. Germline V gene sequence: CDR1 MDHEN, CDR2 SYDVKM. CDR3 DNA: TGTGCCAGCAGCCTACAGGGGATCAGCAATCAGCCCCAGCATTTT. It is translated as CASSLQGISNQPQHF.

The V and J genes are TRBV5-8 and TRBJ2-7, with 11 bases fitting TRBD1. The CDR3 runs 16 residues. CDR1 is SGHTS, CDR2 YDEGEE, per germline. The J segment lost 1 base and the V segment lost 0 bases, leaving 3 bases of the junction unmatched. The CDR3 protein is CASSLARDRGSYEQYF. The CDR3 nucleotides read TGTGCCAGCAGCTTGGCCAGGGACAGGGGGTCCTACGAGCAGTACTTC.

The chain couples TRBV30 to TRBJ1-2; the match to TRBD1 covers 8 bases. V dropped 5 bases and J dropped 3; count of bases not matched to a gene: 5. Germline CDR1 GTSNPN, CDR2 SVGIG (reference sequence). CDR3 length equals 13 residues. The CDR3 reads CAWARGPDYGYTF. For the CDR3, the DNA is TGTGCCTGGGCCAGGGGGCCTGACTATGGCTACACCTTC.

CDR3 sequence: CASSHPSGSGDTQYF. The CDR3 coding sequence is TGCGCCAGCAGCCACCCTAGCGGGAGTGGGGATACGCAGTATTTT. V usage is TRBV5-1 and J usage is TRBJ2-3, with 10 positions matching TRBD2. J was trimmed by 6 bases and V by 4 bases; bases with no gene match: 8. CDR1 SGHRS and CDR2 YFSETQ come from the germline V gene. CDR3 length: 15 amino acids.

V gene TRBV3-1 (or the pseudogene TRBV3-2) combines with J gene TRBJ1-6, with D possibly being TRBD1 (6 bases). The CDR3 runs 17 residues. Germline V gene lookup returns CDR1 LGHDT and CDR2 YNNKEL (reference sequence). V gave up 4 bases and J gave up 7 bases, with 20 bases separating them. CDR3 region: CASSLKGSGQRNSPLHF. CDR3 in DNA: TGTGCCAGCAGCCTGAAAGGGTCCGGACAGAGAAATTCACCCCTCCACTTT.

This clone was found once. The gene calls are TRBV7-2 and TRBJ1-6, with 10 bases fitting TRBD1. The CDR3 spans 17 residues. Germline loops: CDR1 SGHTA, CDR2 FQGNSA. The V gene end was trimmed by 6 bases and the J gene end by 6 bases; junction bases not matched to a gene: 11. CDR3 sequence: CASSRLTGGSLNSPLHF. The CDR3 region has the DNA TGTGCCAGCAGTCGACTGACAGGGGGCTCGCTTAATTCACCCCTCCACTTT.

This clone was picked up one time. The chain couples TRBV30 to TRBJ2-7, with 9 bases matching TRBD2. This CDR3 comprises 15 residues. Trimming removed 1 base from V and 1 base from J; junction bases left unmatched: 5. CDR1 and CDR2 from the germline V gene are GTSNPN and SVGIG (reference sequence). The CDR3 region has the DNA TGTGCCTGGAGTGGGTTAGCGGGAGTTTCCTACGAGCAGTACTTC. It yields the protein CAWSGLAGVSYEQYF.

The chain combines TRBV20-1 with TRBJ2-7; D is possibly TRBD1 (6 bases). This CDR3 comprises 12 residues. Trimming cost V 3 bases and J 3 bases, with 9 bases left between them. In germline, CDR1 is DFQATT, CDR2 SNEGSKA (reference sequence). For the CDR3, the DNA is TGCAGTGCTAGTCCAGGGGTCTACGAGCAGTACTTC. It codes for CSASPGVYEQYF.

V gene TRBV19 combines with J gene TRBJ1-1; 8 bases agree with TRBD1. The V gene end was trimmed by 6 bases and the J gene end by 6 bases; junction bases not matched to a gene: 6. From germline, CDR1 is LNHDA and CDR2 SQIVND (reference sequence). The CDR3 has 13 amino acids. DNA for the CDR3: TGTGCCAGTAGCCCGACAGGGGCCTCTGAAGCTTTCTTT. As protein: CASSPTGASEAFF.

In nucleotides, the CDR3 is TGCGCCAGCAGCTTACCAGGGAAGAACACTGAAGCTTTCTTT. Translation gives CASSLPGKNTEAFF. The chain links TRBV5-1 to TRBJ1-1; a weak D match, TRBD1 (5 bases). Trimming cost V 2 bases and J 1 base, with 9 bases left between them. Germline CDR1 reads SGHRS; CDR2 reads YFSETQ. The CDR3 has 14 residues.

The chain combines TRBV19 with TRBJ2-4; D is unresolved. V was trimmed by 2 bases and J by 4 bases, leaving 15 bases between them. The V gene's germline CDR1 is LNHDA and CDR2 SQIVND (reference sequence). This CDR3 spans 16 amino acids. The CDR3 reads CASSISPSGSKNIQYF. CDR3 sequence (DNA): TGTGCCAGTAGTATATCCCCGTCCGGGTCTAAAAACATTCAGTACTTC.

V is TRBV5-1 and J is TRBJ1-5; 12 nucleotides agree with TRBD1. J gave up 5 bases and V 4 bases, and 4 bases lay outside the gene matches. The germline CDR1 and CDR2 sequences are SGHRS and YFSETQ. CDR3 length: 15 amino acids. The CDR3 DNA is TGCGCCAGCAGCCCGGGACAGGGGGCCCATCAGCCCCAGCATTTT. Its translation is CASSPGQGAHQPQHF.

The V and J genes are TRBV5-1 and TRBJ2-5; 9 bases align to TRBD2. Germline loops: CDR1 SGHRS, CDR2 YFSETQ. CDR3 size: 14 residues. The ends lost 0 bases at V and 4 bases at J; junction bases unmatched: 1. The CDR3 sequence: CASSLVREGETQYF. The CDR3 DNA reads TGCGCCAGCAGCTTGGTGCGGGAGGGAGAGACCCAGTACTTC.

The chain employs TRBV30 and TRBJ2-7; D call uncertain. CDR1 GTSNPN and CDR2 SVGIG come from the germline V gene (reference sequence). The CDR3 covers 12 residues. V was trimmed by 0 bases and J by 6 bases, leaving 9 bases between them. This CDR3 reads CAWSVSSLEQYF. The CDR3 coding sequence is TGTGCCTGGAGTGTATCCTCCCTCGAGCAGTACTTC.

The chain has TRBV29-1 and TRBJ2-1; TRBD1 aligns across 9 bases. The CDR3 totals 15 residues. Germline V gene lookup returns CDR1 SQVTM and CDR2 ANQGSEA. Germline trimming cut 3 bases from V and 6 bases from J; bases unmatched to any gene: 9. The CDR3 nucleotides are TGCAGCGTTGAGGGGGACAGGGAGTCTATCAATGAGCAGTTCTTC. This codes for CSVEGDRESINEQFF.

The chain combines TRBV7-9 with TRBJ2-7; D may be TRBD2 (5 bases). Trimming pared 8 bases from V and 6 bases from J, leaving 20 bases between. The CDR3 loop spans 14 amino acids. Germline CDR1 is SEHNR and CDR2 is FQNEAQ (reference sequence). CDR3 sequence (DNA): TGTGCCAGCCAGCTTGGGCGGTCTGCGGGCGAGCAGTACTTC. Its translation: CASQLGRSAGEQYF.

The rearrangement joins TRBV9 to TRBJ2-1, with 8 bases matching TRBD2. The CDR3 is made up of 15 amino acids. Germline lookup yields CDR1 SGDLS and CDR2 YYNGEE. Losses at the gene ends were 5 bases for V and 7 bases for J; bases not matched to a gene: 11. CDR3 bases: TGTGCCAGCAGTGGATTAGCGGGGAGGGTGAATGAGCAGTTCTTC. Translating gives CASSGLAGRVNEQFF.

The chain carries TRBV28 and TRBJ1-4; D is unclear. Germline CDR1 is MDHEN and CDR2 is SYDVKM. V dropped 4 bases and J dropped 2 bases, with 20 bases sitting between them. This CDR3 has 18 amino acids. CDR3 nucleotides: TGTGCCAGCAGTTCAAAGAGGCCCGTTGTGGCTACTAATGAAAAACTGTTTTTT. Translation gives CASSSKRPVVATNEKLFF.

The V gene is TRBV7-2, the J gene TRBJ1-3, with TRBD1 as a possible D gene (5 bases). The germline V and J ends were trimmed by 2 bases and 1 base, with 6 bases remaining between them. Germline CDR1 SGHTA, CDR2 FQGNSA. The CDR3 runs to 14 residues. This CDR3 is CASSLQGSGNTIYF. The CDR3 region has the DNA TGTGCCAGCAGCTTACAGGGTTCTGGAAACACCATATATTTT.

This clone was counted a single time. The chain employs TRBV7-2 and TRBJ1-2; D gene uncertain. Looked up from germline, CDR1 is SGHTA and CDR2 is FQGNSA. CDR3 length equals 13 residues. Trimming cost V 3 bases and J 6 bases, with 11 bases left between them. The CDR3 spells CASSFWENNGYTF. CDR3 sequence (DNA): TGTGCCAGCAGCTTTTGGGAGAACAATGGCTACACCTTC.

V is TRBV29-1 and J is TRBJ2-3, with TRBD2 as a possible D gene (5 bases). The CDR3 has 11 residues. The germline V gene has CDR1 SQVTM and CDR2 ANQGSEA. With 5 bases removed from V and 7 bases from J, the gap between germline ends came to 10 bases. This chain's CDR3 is CSVYRGNTQYF. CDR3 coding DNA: TGCAGCGTTTATAGAGGGAATACGCAGTATTTT.

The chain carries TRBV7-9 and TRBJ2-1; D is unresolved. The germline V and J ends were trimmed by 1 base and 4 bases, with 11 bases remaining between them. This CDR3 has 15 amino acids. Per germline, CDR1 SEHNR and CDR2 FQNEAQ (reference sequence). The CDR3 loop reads CASSLERGTYNEQFF. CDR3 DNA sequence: TGTGCCAGCAGCTTAGAGCGCGGAACATACAATGAGCAGTTCTTC.

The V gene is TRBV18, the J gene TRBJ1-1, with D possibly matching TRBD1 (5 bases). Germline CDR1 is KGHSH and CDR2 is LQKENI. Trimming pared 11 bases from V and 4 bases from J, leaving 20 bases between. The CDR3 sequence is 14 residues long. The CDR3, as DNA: TGTGCCGGACCGCCCAGGGTAGTGTGCACTGAAGCTTTCTTT. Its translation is CAGPPRVVCTEAFF.

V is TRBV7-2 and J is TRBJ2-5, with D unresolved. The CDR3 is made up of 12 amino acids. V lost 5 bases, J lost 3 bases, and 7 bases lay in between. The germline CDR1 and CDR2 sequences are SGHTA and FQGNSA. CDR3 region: CASSPGKETQYF. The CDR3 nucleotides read TGTGCCAGCAGCCCAGGAAAAGAGACCCAGTACTTC.

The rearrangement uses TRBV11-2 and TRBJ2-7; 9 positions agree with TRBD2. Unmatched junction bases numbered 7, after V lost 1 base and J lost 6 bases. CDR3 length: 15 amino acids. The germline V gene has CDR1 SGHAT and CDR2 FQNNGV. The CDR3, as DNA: TGTGCCAGCAGCTTAGGGGGGCTAGCGGGACGCGAGCAGTACTTC. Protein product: CASSLGGLAGREQYF.

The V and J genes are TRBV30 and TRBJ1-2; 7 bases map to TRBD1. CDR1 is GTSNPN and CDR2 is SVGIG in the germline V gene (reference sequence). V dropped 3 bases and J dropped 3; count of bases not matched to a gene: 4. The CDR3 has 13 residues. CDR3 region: CAWRGGGYYGYTF. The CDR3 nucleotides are TGTGCCTGGAGAGGGGGCGGGTACTATGGCTACACCTTC.

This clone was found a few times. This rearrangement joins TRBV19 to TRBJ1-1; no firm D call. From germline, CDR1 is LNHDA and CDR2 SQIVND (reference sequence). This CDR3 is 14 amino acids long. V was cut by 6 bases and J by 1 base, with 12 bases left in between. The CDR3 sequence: CASRAGVQNTEAFF. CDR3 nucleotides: TGTGCCAGTAGAGCCGGGGTACAGAACACTGAAGCTTTCTTT.